This is a list of T cell receptor beta chains from one sample in a study of identical twins. TCRdb reprocessed the 5' RACE reads via MiXCR and lists one record per CDR3 protein. This table has about 920,000 distinct CDR3 sequences, about 12% appearing once. This sample also belongs to another study, concerning yellow fever vaccine responses in identical twins.

Sequences were obtained from PBMCs. The origin of the receptors is a young woman in good health. Both conserved end residues are part of each CDR3. The D gene is left open where the match is weak. Rows may omit the clone size; those that give it use once, few, many or a size class.

v_gene: TRBV7-9; d_gene: -; j_gene: TRBJ1-2; abundance: many; CDR3aa: CASSLFGQVYTF; CDR3nt: TGTGCCAGCAGCTTATTTGGTCAAGTCTACACCTTC
v_gene: TRBV9; d_gene: -; j_gene: TRBJ2-1; abundance: -; CDR3aa: CASSAGRPYNEQFF; CDR3nt: TGTGCCAGCAGCGCTGGGAGGCCCTACAATGAGCAGTTCTTC
v_gene: TRBV28; d_gene: -; j_gene: TRBJ1-5; abundance: -; CDR3aa: CASSRIDNRVSGF; CDR3nt: TGTGCCAGCAGTCGTATCGACAACAGGGTGTCGGGCTTT
v_gene: TRBV7-9; d_gene: -; j_gene: TRBJ1-2; abundance: many; CDR3aa: CASSVDYGYTF; CDR3nt: TGTGCCAGCAGCGTAGACTATGGCTACACCTTC
v_gene: TRBV20-1; d_gene: -; j_gene: TRBJ2-1; abundance: -; CDR3aa: CSANPLVPSYNEQFF; CDR3nt: TGCAGTGCAAACCCGCTCGTACCTTCCTACAATGAGCAGTTCTTC
v_gene: TRBV28; d_gene: TRBD1; j_gene: TRBJ2-7; abundance: many; CDR3aa: CASSPTGGSSYEQYF; CDR3nt: TGTGCCAGCAGCCCTACAGGGGGTAGCTCCTACGAGCAGTACTTC
v_gene: TRBV28; d_gene: -; j_gene: TRBJ1-1; abundance: -; CDR3aa: CASRRTEVNTEAFF; CDR3nt: TGTGCCAGCAGGAGGACAGAGGTGAACACTGAAGCTTTCTTT
v_gene: TRBV20-1; d_gene: TRBD1; j_gene: TRBJ2-3; abundance: many; CDR3aa: CSARGTGGTDTQYF; CDR3nt: TGCAGTGCTAGAGGGACAGGGGGCACAGATACGCAGTATTTT
v_gene: TRBV15; d_gene: -; j_gene: TRBJ2-1; abundance: -; CDR3aa: CATSREAGRNEQFF; CDR3nt: TGTGCCACCAGCAGAGAGGCTGGAAGAAATGAGCAGTTCTTC
v_gene: TRBV20-1; d_gene: -; j_gene: TRBJ1-1; abundance: many; CDR3aa: CSDTSGRTEAFF; CDR3nt: TGCAGTGACACATCGGGACGGACTGAAGCTTTCTTT
v_gene: TRBV4-2; d_gene: -; j_gene: TRBJ2-2; abundance: many; CDR3aa: CASSPLLTNTGELFF; CDR3nt: TGTGCCAGCAGCCCGCTACTTACGAACACCGGGGAGCTGTTTTTT
v_gene: TRBV3-1; d_gene: TRBD2; j_gene: TRBJ2-5; abundance: -; CDR3aa: CASSQVTSGGVNQETQYF; CDR3nt: TGTGCCAGCAGCCAAGTTACTAGCGGGGGGGTGAACCAAGAGACCCAGTACTTC
v_gene: TRBV3-1; d_gene: TRBD2; j_gene: TRBJ2-1; abundance: few; CDR3aa: CASSQGTTRTSMSEQFF; CDR3nt: TGTGCCAGCAGCCAAGGGACGACCCGGACTAGCATGAGTGAGCAGTTCTTC
v_gene: TRBV7-9; d_gene: -; j_gene: TRBJ2-1; abundance: -; CDR3aa: CASSFLDNEQFF; CDR3nt: TGTGCCAGCAGCTTTTTGGACAATGAGCAGTTCTTC
v_gene: TRBV9; d_gene: -; j_gene: TRBJ2-1; abundance: -; CDR3aa: CASSSTVSEQFF; CDR3nt: TGTGCCAGCAGCTCGACGGTGAGTGAGCAGTTCTTC
v_gene: TRBV2; d_gene: -; j_gene: TRBJ1-5; abundance: few; CDR3aa: CASTAQGGQPQHF; CDR3nt: TGTGCCAGCACCGCCCAAGGGGGTCAGCCCCAGCATTTT
v_gene: TRBV28; d_gene: TRBD2; j_gene: TRBJ2-3; abundance: -; CDR3aa: CASLWLGSGGADTQYF; CDR3nt: TGTGCCAGCCTTTGGCTGGGGTCTGGGGGGGCAGATACGCAGTATTTT
v_gene: TRBV5-1; d_gene: TRBD2; j_gene: TRBJ2-3; abundance: few; CDR3aa: CASSSQAGDADTQYF; CDR3nt: TGCGCCAGCAGCTCGCAAGCGGGAGATGCAGATACGCAGTATTTT
v_gene: TRBV7-9; d_gene: -; j_gene: TRBJ1-1; abundance: many; CDR3aa: CASSLKTEAFF; CDR3nt: TGTGCCAGCAGCTTAAAGACTGAAGCTTTCTTT
v_gene: TRBV7-9; d_gene: -; j_gene: TRBJ2-4; abundance: -; CDR3aa: CASSLVEGVAKNIQYF; CDR3nt: TGTGCCAGCAGCTTAGTGGAGGGAGTAGCCAAAAACATTCAGTACTTC
v_gene: TRBV12-3/TRBV12-4; d_gene: TRBD1; j_gene: TRBJ1-1; abundance: many; CDR3aa: CASSETGVETEAFF; CDR3nt: TGTGCCAGCAGTGAAACAGGGGTGGAGACTGAAGCTTTCTTT
v_gene: TRBV4-1; d_gene: -; j_gene: TRBJ1-2; abundance: many; CDR3aa: CASSQDGGYTF; CDR3nt: TGCGCCAGCAGCCAAGATGGCGGCTACACCTTC
v_gene: TRBV12-3/TRBV12-4; d_gene: -; j_gene: TRBJ2-7; abundance: few; CDR3aa: CASRGTVEQYF; CDR3nt: TGTGCCAGCAGGGGTACCGTCGAGCAGTACTTC
v_gene: TRBV9; d_gene: TRBD1; j_gene: TRBJ2-1; abundance: few; CDR3aa: CASSVVTGGHEQFF; CDR3nt: TGTGCCAGCAGCGTAGTAACAGGGGGGCATGAGCAGTTCTTC
v_gene: TRBV20-1; d_gene: -; j_gene: TRBJ1-5; abundance: few; CDR3aa: CSARTPGQPQHF; CDR3nt: TGCAGTGCTAGAACCCCGGGTCAGCCCCAGCATTTT
v_gene: TRBV7-2; d_gene: -; j_gene: TRBJ2-5; abundance: -; CDR3aa: CASSLFKRVVQETQYF; CDR3nt: TGTGCCAGCAGCTTATTCAAACGGGTCGTGCAAGAGACCCAGTACTTC
v_gene: TRBV12-3/TRBV12-4; d_gene: TRBD1; j_gene: TRBJ1-1; abundance: many; CDR3aa: CASSHRGTGGEAFF; CDR3nt: TGTGCCAGCAGTCACCGGGGGACAGGGGGCGAAGCTTTCTTT
v_gene: TRBV12-3/TRBV12-4; d_gene: TRBD2; j_gene: TRBJ2-1; abundance: many; CDR3aa: CASTTNWERGNSYNEQFF; CDR3nt: TGTGCCAGCACCACTAACTGGGAGCGGGGGAACTCCTACAATGAGCAGTTCTTC
v_gene: TRBV5-5; d_gene: -; j_gene: TRBJ1-4; abundance: few; CDR3aa: CASSQALNEKLFF; CDR3nt: TGTGCCAGCAGCCAAGCCCTTAATGAAAAACTGTTTTTT
v_gene: TRBV2; d_gene: -; j_gene: TRBJ2-2; abundance: -; CDR3aa: CASSEAENTGELFF; CDR3nt: TGTGCCAGCAGTGAAGCCGAGAACACCGGGGAGCTGTTTTTT
v_gene: TRBV3-1; d_gene: -; j_gene: TRBJ2-7; abundance: few; CDR3aa: CASSQVFARDLYEQYF; CDR3nt: TGTGCCAGCAGCCAAGTATTTGCACGAGATCTATACGAGCAGTACTTC
v_gene: TRBV3-1; d_gene: -; j_gene: TRBJ2-7; abundance: many; CDR3aa: CASSQGDGSYEQYF; CDR3nt: TGTGCCAGCAGCCAAGGGGACGGTAGCTACGAGCAGTACTTC
v_gene: TRBV9; d_gene: -; j_gene: TRBJ1-6; abundance: many; CDR3aa: CASSQSRGNNSPLHF; CDR3nt: TGTGCCAGCAGCCAAAGCAGGGGAAATAATTCACCCCTCCACTTT
v_gene: TRBV21-1; d_gene: -; j_gene: TRBJ2-5; abundance: -; CDR3aa: CASSKRGLAFEETQYF; CDR3nt: TGTGCCAGCAGCAAAAGGGGACTAGCTTTCGAAGAGACCCAGTACTTC